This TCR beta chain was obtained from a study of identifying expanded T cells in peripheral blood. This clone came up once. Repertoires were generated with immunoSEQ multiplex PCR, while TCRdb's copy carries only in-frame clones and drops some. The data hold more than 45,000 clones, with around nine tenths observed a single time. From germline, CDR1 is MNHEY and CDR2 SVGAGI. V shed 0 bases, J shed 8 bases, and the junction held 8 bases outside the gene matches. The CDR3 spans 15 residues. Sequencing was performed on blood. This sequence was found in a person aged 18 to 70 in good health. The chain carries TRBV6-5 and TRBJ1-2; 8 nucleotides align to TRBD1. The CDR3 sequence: CASSYSAGGFGGYTF. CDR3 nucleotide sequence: TGTGCCAGCAGTTACTCCGCAGGGGGCTTCGGGGGCTACACCTTC.